What follows describes a single TCR beta chain. Clones were sequenced by immunoSEQ multiplex PCR, and TCRdb holds only the in-frame ones, with some missing. This table holds roughly 150,000 clones, about 94% found once. This record belongs to a study of cytomegalovirus exposure and HLA in healthy donors. Trimming pared 0 bases from V and 3 bases from J, leaving 12 bases between. This CDR3 region has 15 residues. Germline loops: CDR1 SGHNT, CDR2 YYREEE (reference sequence). The sequenced material came from PBMCs. The chain links TRBV5-4 to TRBJ2-5; D is undetermined. This TCR was recovered from a young man in good health and CMV-seropositive. This chain's CDR3 is CASSLARSSKETQYF. The CDR3 bases are TGTGCCAGCAGCTTGGCGCGGTCCTCCAAAGAGACCCAGTACTTC.